This T cell receptor beta chain was sequenced in a study of T cells in Graves' hyperthyroidism and ophthalmopathy. Study results and limitations: Before onset, ophthalmopathy was predicted by the model a median around 6.2 months earlier. Ophthalmopathy was distinguished from stable hyperthyroidism by 13 V-J signatures.

Disease duration was under 3 months in the ophthalmopathy patients, who also had a Clinical Activity Score of at least 3 and a NOSPECS grade of at least 4. Reasons for excluding patients were uncontrolled infection, other autoimmune disease, pregnancy or lactation. This CDR3 has 16 amino acids. Germline V gives CDR1 KGHDR, CDR2 SFDVKD. Trimming pared 2 bases from V and 0 bases from J, leaving 9 bases between. It was RNA transcripts that yielded the amplified TCR beta CDR3 regions. The TCR CDR3 first-round RT-PCR relied on the HTBI primer set. TCRdb itself ran the multiplex PCR reads through MiXCR, one entry per CDR3 protein. The table includes hundreds of thousands of distinct CDR3 sequences, around 15% detected once. As for this clonotype: Its specificity is unknown.

The sequencing sample was made of blood. The chain has TRBV24-1 and TRBJ2-2; D is uncertain. The receptor's source is a woman between 45 and 65 years old with Graves' ophthalmopathy. The CDR3 DNA reads as TGTGCCACCAGTGATTGGGGTCCCACGAACACCGGGGAGCTGTTTTTT. Protein: CATSDWGPTNTGELFF.